These 21 T cell receptor beta chains came from one sample sequenced in a study of T cells after yellow fever vaccination (dated by TCRdb to about 2019). Library creation used 5' RACE. This sample was sequenced with an Illumina NovaSeq 6000. The raw public reads went through TCRdb reprocessing: fastp at Q25, MiXCR clone calling, in-frame beta chains kept. When rows share a CDR3 protein, they turn into one entry using the most common DNA and genes. The sample table records 250,000 to 350,000 distinct CDR3 sequences; 7.5% to 9% of these occur just once. The biggest ten clones account for 3% to 4% of the sample. Taken with the paper, the label for treatment or condition translates to: live attenuated yellow fever vaccine strain. This sample comprised CD4+ T cells sorted from PBMCs, obtained 5 days after the yellow fever booster vaccination. Receptor source: a man between 18 and 35 years old who received the YFV17D yellow fever vaccine.

The chain uses TRBV4-3 and TRBJ1-3; D perhaps matches TRBD1 (6 bases). CDR3 length equals 16 residues. V was trimmed by 3 bases and J by 0 bases, leaving 12 bases between them. Per the germline V gene, CDR1 is LGHNA and CDR2 is YSLEER. CDR3: CASSHNTGSSGNTIYF. CDR3 sequence (DNA): TGCGCCAGCAGCCACAATACAGGGAGCTCTGGAAACACCATATATTTT.

This clonotype was seen a handful of times. The chain carries TRBV5-1 and TRBJ2-2, with unresolved D. Germline CDR1 reads SGHRS; CDR2 reads YFSETQ. The CDR3 runs to 12 residues. The V end was cut by 7 bases, the J end by 5 bases, with 9 bases between. The CDR3, as DNA: TGCGCCAGCCGTGGTTGGACCGGGGAGCTGTTTTTT. This gives the protein CASRGWTGELFF.

The chain recombines TRBV13 with TRBJ2-7; D gene ambiguous. Trimming took off 5 bases at V and 1 base at J, with 9 bases between the two ends. The V gene's germline CDR1 is PRHDT and CDR2 FYEKMQ (reference sequence). There are 13 residues in the CDR3. CDR3 nucleotides: TGTGCCAGCAGCGGCAGCCGATCCTACGAGCAGTACGTC. It specifies CASSGSRSYEQYV.

This clonotype showed up just a few times. The chain is built from TRBV5-1 and TRBJ2-3, with a possible D match to TRBD2 (5 bases). The V end lost 6 bases, the J end lost 5 bases, and 16 bases lay between the germline ends. Germline CDR1 reads SGHRS; CDR2 reads YFSETQ. This CDR3 is 14 amino acids long. The CDR3 spells CASIDGRAGDTQYF. The CDR3 coding sequence is TGCGCCAGCATTGATGGACGGGCGGGAGATACGCAGTATTTT.

The CDR3 loop is CASSLASGGWGGTQYF. In DNA form, the CDR3 reads TGTGCCAGCAGCTTAGCTAGCGGGGGATGGGGGGGGACCCAGTACTTC. The rearrangement uses TRBV7-2 and TRBJ2-5, with TRBD2 matching 9 bases. V was clipped by 0 bases and J by 7 bases; unmatched bases: 9. This CDR3 region has 16 residues. CDR1 is SGHTA, CDR2 FQGNSA, per germline.

The table lists this clonotype with a few counts. The chain has TRBV10-3 and TRBJ1-3; D is undetermined. The CDR3 is made up of 12 amino acids. Germline assignment: CDR1 ENHRY and CDR2 SYGVKD. Deletions cut 10 bases from V and 3 bases from J, with 10 bases between. CDR3 amino acids: CATLNGGNTIYF. The CDR3 nucleotides read TGTGCCACGTTGAATGGTGGAAACACCATATATTTT.

This chain links TRBV20-1 with TRBJ2-5; 7 bases are shared with TRBD1. There are 15 residues in the CDR3. V lost 3 bases, J lost 5 bases, and 12 bases stayed unmatched. Germline CDR1 reads DFQATT; CDR2 reads SNEGSKA (reference sequence). The CDR3 sequence is CSASPDRASGETQYF. The CDR3 nucleotides read TGCAGTGCTAGTCCCGACAGGGCAAGTGGCGAGACCCAGTACTTC.

V usage is TRBV6-2 or TRBV6-3 and J usage is TRBJ2-3, with D perhaps matching TRBD2 (5 bases). The CDR3 covers 15 residues. Germline-derived CDR1 and CDR2 are MNHEY and SVGEGT. Trimming removed 2 bases at V and 1 base at J, with 10 bases between. This CDR3 is CASSYPLRGTDTQYF. In nucleotides, the CDR3 is TGTGCCAGCAGTTACCCGCTGAGGGGCACAGATACGCAGTATTTT.

This clonotype was recorded many times. The rearrangement links TRBV7-2 to TRBJ1-5; perhaps TRBD1 as D (5 bases). This CDR3 has 14 amino acids. Germline CDR1 and CDR2: SGHTA and FQGNSA. Trimming shortened V by 0 bases and J by 8 bases, and 11 bases separated the two germline ends. The CDR3 loop is CASSLAGVREPQHF. The DNA for the CDR3 is TGTGCCAGCAGCTTAGCAGGGGTCCGGGAGCCCCAGCATTTT.

The rearrangement joins TRBV7-6 to TRBJ2-3; TRBD2 might be the D (8 bases). This CDR3 region has 13 residues. Per germline, CDR1 SGHVS and CDR2 FNYEAQ. The V end lost 7 bases, the J end lost 8 bases, and 16 bases lay between the germline ends. Written as DNA, the CDR3 is TGTGCCAGCACGGGAGGGGGCCTTTCTACGCAGTATTTT. It yields the protein CASTGGGLSTQYF.

This clonotype was found a few times. For the CDR3, the DNA is TGCGCCAGCAGCTCGGACATAGCAAACTACGAGCAGTACTTC. Its protein product is CASSSDIANYEQYF. The rearrangement joins TRBV5-1 to TRBJ2-7; D perhaps matches TRBD1 (5 bases). This CDR3 is 14 amino acids long. Trimming removed 3 bases from V and 3 bases from J, with 13 bases in between. Germline V lookup: CDR1 SGHRS, CDR2 YFSETQ.

The chain links TRBV20-1 to TRBJ2-2, with TRBD2 identical over 13 bases. Germline values: CDR1 DFQATT, CDR2 SNEGSKA (reference sequence). The V gene end was trimmed by 2 bases and the J gene end by 8 bases; junction bases not matched to a gene: 8. This CDR3 has 16 amino acids. The CDR3 bases are TGCAGTGCTAGACGCACGGGACTAGCGGGAAGGGGGGAGCTGTTTTTT. This sequence encodes CSARRTGLAGRGELFF.

The rearrangement joins TRBV5-1 to TRBJ1-2; tentatively, D is TRBD1 (6 bases). Germline V gene sequence: CDR1 SGHRS, CDR2 YFSETQ. This CDR3 comprises 13 residues. The V gene lost 0 bases and the J gene lost 7 bases, with 10 bases spanning the gap. The CDR3 here is CASSLDGQSGYTF. Here the CDR3 DNA reads TGCGCCAGCAGCTTGGACGGACAGAGTGGCTACACCTTC.

This clonotype was seen more than once but under ten times. The CDR3 DNA reads as TGTGCCAGCACTCGAGGGGTGGACTATGGCTACACCTTC. Amino acids: CASTRGVDYGYTF. The J gene is TRBJ1-2, the V gene TRBV19, with D tentatively TRBD1 (5 bases). Per germline, CDR1 LNHDA and CDR2 SQIVND (reference sequence). V was pared by 9 bases and J by 3 bases, with 14 bases between. The CDR3 is made up of 13 amino acids.

The rearrangement joins TRBV20-1 to TRBJ2-3; D is possibly TRBD2 (7 bases). Germline loops: CDR1 DFQATT, CDR2 SNEGSKA (reference sequence). The V and J ends lost 0 bases and 7 bases respectively, with 20 bases between them. The CDR3 length is 16 residues. CDR3 DNA sequence: TGCAGTGCTAGAGATCGTCTTCGGCGGGGGCTGTATACGCAGTATTTT. It translates to CSARDRLRRGLYTQYF.

The chain couples TRBV7-9 to TRBJ2-6, with D possibly matching TRBD1 (7 bases). This CDR3 comprises 18 residues. Germline CDR1 and CDR2: SEHNR and FQNEAQ (reference sequence). The V gene lost 5 bases and the J gene lost 0 bases, with 17 bases spanning the gap. The CDR3 loop is CASSHPGGPSSGANVLTF. CDR3 in DNA: TGTGCCAGCAGCCACCCAGGGGGGCCGAGCTCTGGGGCCAACGTCCTGACTTTC.

This chain connects TRBV4-2 to TRBJ1-5; a weak D match, TRBD1 (5 bases). Trimming took off 0 bases at V and 0 bases at J, with 12 bases between the two ends. The CDR3 is made up of 17 amino acids. The germline gives CDR1 LGHNA, CDR2 YNFKEQ. CDR3 loop: CASSQDLARASNQPQHF. For the CDR3, the DNA is TGTGCCAGCAGCCAAGATCTCGCCAGGGCTAGCAATCAGCCCCAGCATTTT.

The chain uses TRBV7-9 and TRBJ1-2, with D unclear. CDR3 length: 15 residues. V lost 1 base and J lost 5, with 14 bases in between. CDR1 is SEHNR, CDR2 FQNEAQ, per germline (reference sequence). The CDR3 DNA is TGTGCCAGCAGCTTAGTTCAGAGCCCTGCTTATGGCTACACCTTC. This gives the protein CASSLVQSPAYGYTF.

This clonotype was seen more than once but under ten times. The chain recombines TRBV5-4 with TRBJ2-2; no firm D call. CDR3 length: 16 residues. V lost 2 bases and J 0 bases, leaving 11 bases between the germline ends. Germline V lookup: CDR1 SGHNT, CDR2 YYREEE (reference sequence). The CDR3 sequence is CASSLGTATNTGELFF. The DNA of the CDR3 is TGTGCCAGCAGCTTAGGTACAGCGACGAACACCGGGGAGCTGTTTTTT.

This clonotype has more than one count but fewer than ten. This chain joins TRBV4-1 and TRBJ2-5; maybe TRBD1 (6 bases). With 1 base removed from V and 1 base from J, the gap between germline ends came to 13 bases. The CDR3 is 16 amino acids. Germline assignment: CDR1 MGHRA and CDR2 YSYEKL. As DNA, the CDR3 is TGCGCCAGCAGCCAAGGGGGGCGCGGGTCCCAAGAGACCCAGTACTTC. This encodes CASSQGGRGSQETQYF.

The chain is built from TRBV7-2 and TRBJ1-6, with TRBD1 matching over 9 bases. Germline loops: CDR1 SGHTA, CDR2 FQGNSA. Trimming at V came to 5 bases and at J to 12 bases, leaving 14 bases not matched to a gene. There are 16 residues in the CDR3. In nucleotides, the CDR3 is TGTGCCAGCAGCGTCACTCCGACGGGACAGGGCTTACCCCTCCACTTT. The encoded protein is CASSVTPTGQGLPLHF.